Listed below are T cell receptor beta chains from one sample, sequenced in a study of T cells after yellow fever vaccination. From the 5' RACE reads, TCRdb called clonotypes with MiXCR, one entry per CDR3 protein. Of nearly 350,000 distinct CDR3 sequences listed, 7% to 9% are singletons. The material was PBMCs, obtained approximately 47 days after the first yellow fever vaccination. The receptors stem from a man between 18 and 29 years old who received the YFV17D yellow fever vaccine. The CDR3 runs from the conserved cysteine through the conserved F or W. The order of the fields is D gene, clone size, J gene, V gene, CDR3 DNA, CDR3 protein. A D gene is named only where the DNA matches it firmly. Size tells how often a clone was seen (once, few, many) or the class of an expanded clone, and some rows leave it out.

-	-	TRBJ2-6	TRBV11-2	TGTGCCAGCAGCTCGCCTAGGGTAATCGGGGGCTCTGGGGCCAACGTCCTGACTTTC	CASSSPRVIGGSGANVLTF
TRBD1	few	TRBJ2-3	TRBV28	TGTGCCAGCAGTTTGCCGGGACAGGGGATGACAGATACGCAGTATTTT	CASSLPGQGMTDTQYF
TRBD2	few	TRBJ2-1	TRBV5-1	TGCGCCAGCAGCTTTGTAGCGGGGGGCCGAATCAATGAGCAGTTCTTC	CASSFVAGGRINEQFF
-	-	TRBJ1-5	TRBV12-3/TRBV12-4	TGTGCCAGCAGAGGGAGCCTGGGGTTCCATCAGCCCCAGCATTTT	CASRGSLGFHQPQHF
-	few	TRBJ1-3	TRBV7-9	TGTGCCAGCAGCTTAGGGGAGACAGGCTCTGGAAACACCATATATTTT	CASSLGETGSGNTIYF
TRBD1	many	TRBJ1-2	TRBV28	TGTGCCAGCAGTTCCGGACAGGACCCAAATGGCTACACCTTC	CASSSGQDPNGYTF
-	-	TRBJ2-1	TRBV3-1	TGTGCCTGCTGCCTACGGGACGCCAGCGGTTCTGAGCAGTTCTTC	CACCLRDASGSEQFF
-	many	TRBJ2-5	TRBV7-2	TGTGCCAGCAGCTTTCGTGCGGAGACCCAGTACTTC	CASSFRAETQYF
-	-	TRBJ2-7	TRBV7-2	TGTGCCAGCAGCGAAGAGGCTGGGATGAGGGGGGAGCAGTACTTC	CASSEEAGMRGEQYF
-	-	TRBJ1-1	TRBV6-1	TGTGCCAGCAGTGGGTACAGGGATCGGGCCACTGAAGCTTTCTTT	CASSGYRDRATEAFF